This TCR beta chain was captured in a study of T cells in Graves' hyperthyroidism and ophthalmopathy. TCR beta CDR3 region amplification was performed from RNA transcripts. A set of HTBI primers served as the primers for a first-round RT-PCR of the TCR CDR3. TCRdb called the multiplex PCR reads again in MiXCR, with one record for every CDR3 protein. The sample includes under 350,000 distinct CDR3 sequences, under 30% of them seen just once. Trimming cost V 6 bases and J 4 bases, with 18 bases left between them. The length of the CDR3 is 15 residues. Germline-derived CDR1 and CDR2 are MNHEY and SVGAGI. The source of the PBMCs was 9.5 to 10 ml of fresh peripheral blood. This clonotype was detected ten times or more.

What was sequenced was blood. The sequence was obtained from a man aged 35 to 55 with Graves' hyperthyroidism that later progressed to Graves' ophthalmopathy. The rearrangement links TRBV6-5 to TRBJ2-5, with unresolved D. The CDR3 here is CASRLDGLSGETQYF. The CDR3 nucleotides are TGTGCCAGCAGATTGGACGGGTTAAGTGGAGAGACCCAGTACTTC.